This TCR beta chain is drawn from a study of T cell clonality in common variable immunodeficiency. CVID and control samples used equivalent genomic DNA input. The repertoire was sequenced with immunoSEQ multiplex PCR; TCRdb's copy has only in-frame clones and lacks some. Observed in the sample are approximately 45,000 clones, none of them singletons. This clone was recorded many times. The antigen is undetermined. The CDR3 end falls 3 residues outside the read, so it is completed with the germline J gene. Study conclusions and caveats: CVID subjects showed higher TCRbeta clonality than healthy controls. Shared TCRbeta clones were fewer between CVID subjects than controls.

This CDR3 is built from 13 residues. Patients and controls were mostly of Caucasian heritage. This receptor was obtained from a person aged 18 to 75 in good health. The sample consisted of peripheral blood mononuclear cells. The chain uses TRBV12-3 or TRBV12-4 and TRBJ1-1; 9 bases map to TRBD1. CDR3 DNA (partial): TGTGCCAGCAGGTCGGACAGGGGAGGAGAA. Protein product: CASRSDRGGE. The whole CDR3 is CASRSDRGGEAFF.